This TCR beta chain was sequenced during a study of technical replicates of blood from several donors. The ends lost 7 bases at V and 5 bases at J; junction bases unmatched: 5. This CDR3 is built from 14 residues. Per the germline V gene, CDR1 is LNHDA and CDR2 is SQIVND (reference sequence). The repertoire was sequenced with immunoSEQ multiplex PCR; TCRdb's copy has only in-frame clones and lacks some. The sample has 80,000 or so clones; approximately 94% are singletons. This chain joins TRBV19 and TRBJ2-2; TRBD1 matches 9 bases. The receptor comes from a human donor in good health. The sequenced sample consisted of T cells isolated from PBMCs. The DNA of the CDR3 is TGTGCCAGTACCCGACAGGGGGTGACCGGGGAGCTGTTTTTT. Its translation: CASTRQGVTGELFF.